This T cell receptor beta chain appears in the sequencing data of a study of liver allograft versus peripheral blood T cells. Study summary: Transplanted livers and recipients' peripheral blood had their T cell receptor repertoires compared.

The CDR3 is made up of 14 amino acids. V dropped 6 bases and J dropped 7 bases, with 18 bases sitting between them. General study findings and limits: Reports indicated that T cell receptor repertoires inside liver allografts differed from those in peripheral blood.

TCRdb reprocessed the reads via MiXCR and lists one record per CDR3 protein. The table has approximately 12,000 distinct CDR3 sequences, around 23% seen once. To note about this clonotype: Its specificity is not known.

The TCR was taken from a human patient who had a liver transplant. Part of the T cells may come from the graft donor. This rearrangement joins TRBV12-3 or TRBV12-4 to TRBJ1-1, with D maybe TRBD1 (6 bases). The CDR3 loop is CASRRQAWVGEAFF. The CDR3 bases are TGTGCCAGCAGAAGACAGGCCTGGGTTGGTGAAGCTTTCTTT.